The 7 T cell receptor beta chains reported below all come from one sample, sequenced in a study of blood T cell repertoires in COVID-19. Here immunoSEQ multiplex PCR was the method, and the copy in TCRdb shows in-frame clones only, minus some. Here the sample spans about 51,000 clones, 65% to 90% being singletons. Source material: peripheral blood. These receptor sequences come from a man aged 60-69 years with acute or convalescent COVID-19.

The chain employs TRBV18 and TRBJ1-2; 9 nucleotides match TRBD1. The V gene end was trimmed by 1 base and the J gene end by 8 bases; junction bases not matched to a gene: 5. Looked up from germline, CDR1 is KGHSH and CDR2 is LQKENI. The CDR3 runs to 14 residues. Here the CDR3 reads CASSPQDRGGGYTF. The DNA of the CDR3 is TGTGCCAGCTCACCACAGGACAGGGGCGGAGGCTACACCTTC.

The chain recombines TRBV4-1 with TRBJ2-1, with TRBD2 matching over 10 bases. V was pared by 1 base and J by 10 bases, with 7 bases of the junction left unmatched. Germline CDR1 and CDR2: MGHRA and YSYEKL. There are 15 residues in the CDR3. The CDR3 coding sequence is TGCGCCAGCAGCCAAGTACTAGCGGGACCCTACGAGCAGTTCTTC. This encodes CASSQVLAGPYEQFF.

This chain joins TRBV2 and TRBJ2-7; possibly TRBD1 for D (6 bases). The CDR3 totals 11 residues. Deletions cut 7 bases from V and 6 bases from J, with 10 bases between. Germline loops: CDR1 SNHLY, CDR2 FYNNEI. CDR3 sequence reads: CASNREIEQYF. The CDR3 nucleotides read TGTGCCAGCAACAGGGAAATCGAGCAGTACTTC.

The genes are TRBV2 and TRBJ2-7; D is perhaps TRBD1 (6 bases). The CDR3 extends over 11 amino acids. The V gene's germline CDR1 is SNHLY and CDR2 FYNNEI. Trimming left V 4 bases short and J 6 bases short, with 7 bases between. CDR3: CASSVGGEQYF. In DNA form, the CDR3 reads TGTGCCAGCAGTGTAGGGGGCGAGCAGTACTTC. Full variable domain (rest looked up from reference TRBV2 and TRBJ2-7): EPEVTQTPSHQVTQMGQEVILRCVPISNHLYFYWYRQILGQKVEFLVSFYNNEISEKSEIFDDQFSVERPDGSNFTLKIRSTKLEDSAMYFCASSVGGEQYFGPGTRLTVT.

This clone was observed a single time. The gene calls are TRBV6-5 and TRBJ2-7; no clear D. V lost 5 bases to trimming and J lost 3 bases, with 5 bases between them. CDR1 and CDR2 (germline): MNHEY, SVGAGI. The CDR3 has 11 amino acids. Here the CDR3 reads CASSQDYEQYF. The DNA for the CDR3 is TGTGCCAGCAGTCAGGACTACGAGCAGTACTTC.

CDR3 loop: CASSQGTGANYGYTF. DNA of the CDR3: TGTGCCAGCAGCCAAGGGACAGGGGCCAACTATGGCTACACCTTC. V gene TRBV3-1 (or the pseudogene TRBV3-2) combines with J gene TRBJ1-2; 9 positions match TRBD1. CDR3 length: 15 residues. With 1 base clipped from V and 2 bases from J, the junction kept 2 bases outside the gene matches. Germline CDR1 is LGHDT and CDR2 is YNNKEL (reference sequence).

This clone was recorded only once. In nucleotides, the CDR3 is TGTGCCAGCAGCTTCCAGAACACTGAAGCTTTCTTT. Its translation is CASSFQNTEAFF. V and J are TRBV13 and TRBJ1-1; D not resolved. This CDR3 has 12 amino acids. The germline CDR1 and CDR2 sequences are PRHDT and FYEKMQ (reference sequence). The ends were cut back, 3 bases at V and 1 base at J, with 3 bases in the middle.